The T cell receptor (beta chain) under discussion was sequenced for a study of spatial heterogeneity in lung cancer. General study points: Tracking of tumor mutation counts was seen in expanded intratumoral alpha and beta TCR counts. Ubiquitous and regional nonsynonymous mutation counts were tracked by ubiquitous and regional expanded TCR counts, respectively.

Unique molecular identifiers, one per molecule, were present on every TCR cDNA molecule. One entry per CDR3 protein, called by TCRdb with MiXCR from the 5' RACE reads. This table holds around 8,000 distinct CDR3 sequences, roughly 8.7% found once. The V gene's germline CDR1 is MNHEY and CDR2 SVGAGI. The V gene end was trimmed by 0 bases and the J gene end by 0 bases; junction bases not matched to a gene: 7. CDR3 size: 17 residues. The sample's time point: sample taken at primary tumor resection. Tumor, nontumor lung or frozen PBMC supplied whole RNA, sequenced without sorting. This clonotype was seen ten or more times. Its specificity is unknown.

This clonotype was sampled from a male donor with early-stage non-small cell lung cancer. The material sequenced was lung tumor tissue, taken at surgery. This sequence joins TRBV6-5 and TRBJ2-5, with 7 bases identical to TRBD2. The CDR3 protein is CASSYSVIAGHQETQYF. In nucleotides, the CDR3 is TGTGCCAGCAGTTACTCGGTGATAGCGGGTCACCAAGAGACCCAGTACTTC.